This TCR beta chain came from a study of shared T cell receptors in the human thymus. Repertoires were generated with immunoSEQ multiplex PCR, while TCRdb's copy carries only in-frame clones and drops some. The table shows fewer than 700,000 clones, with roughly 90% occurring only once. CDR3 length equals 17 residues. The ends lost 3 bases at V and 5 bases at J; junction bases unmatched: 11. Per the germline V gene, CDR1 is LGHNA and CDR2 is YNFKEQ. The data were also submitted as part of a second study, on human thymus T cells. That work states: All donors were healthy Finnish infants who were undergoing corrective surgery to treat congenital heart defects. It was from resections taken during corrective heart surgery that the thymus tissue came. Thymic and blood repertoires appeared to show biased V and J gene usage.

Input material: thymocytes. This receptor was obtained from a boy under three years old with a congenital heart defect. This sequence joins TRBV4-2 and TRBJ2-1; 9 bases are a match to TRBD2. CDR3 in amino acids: CASSHSYSGSGDNEQFF. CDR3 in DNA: TGTGCCAGCAGCCATTCCTATAGCGGGAGTGGCGACAATGAGCAGTTCTTC.